Here is one T cell receptor (beta chain) with its context. Its antigen is undetermined. Method: immunoSEQ multiplex PCR; TCRdb's copy keeps in-frame clones and lacks some. The table includes some 150,000 clones, 94% detected once. An approximately 120-subject validation cohort, separate from the roughly 700-subject first cohort, supplied the donors. The sample comes from a study of cytomegalovirus exposure and HLA in healthy donors. Study-level information: The roughly 120 validation repertoires used the same platform as the roughly 700 first-cohort repertoires (as reported by a later analysis). Notes on the study in general: The study flagged fewer than 200 TCR beta chains as cytomegalovirus-associated. Most sequenced TCRs were rare (though some public TCRs occurred in many donors).

Trimming took 4 bases from V and 8 from J; bases not matched to a gene: 12. Per germline, CDR1 MDHEN and CDR2 SYDVKM. The CDR3 loop spans 16 amino acids. The chain joins TRBV28 to TRBJ1-2; 11 nucleotides agree with TRBD1. The receptor comes from a man younger than 35 in good health and CMV-seropositive. Sequencing input: PBMCs. CDR3 protein: CASSWTSSGQGGGYTF. Written as DNA, the CDR3 is TGTGCCAGCAGTTGGACCTCCTCGGGACAGGGGGGCGGCTACACCTTC.